The source of this T cell receptor (beta chain) is a study of T cell repertoires in aging, cancer and after chemotherapy. Study-level background: Healthy donor repertoires were recorded over several months to years and showed clear clonal overlap. Study results and caveats: Age-matched healthy donors had significantly more diverse, less clonal blood TCR repertoires than untreated cancer patients. In cancer patients, declining TCR diversity with age involved lost richness and lost evenness.

TCR beta rearrangements were amplified from peripheral blood genomic DNA. For this clonotype: The antigen remains unidentified.

This CDR3 comprises 16 residues. Trimming took 4 bases from V and 5 from J; bases not matched to a gene: 6. Germline CDR1 MDHEN, CDR2 SYDVKM. A mixed TRB-A/B primer pool amplified rearranged TRB by multiplex touch-down PCR. TCRdb independently ran MiXCR on the multiplex PCR reads; one entry per CDR3 protein. The sample lists roughly 3,000 distinct CDR3 sequences, over 30% occurring once. This TCR was sampled from a human donor in good health. The material sequenced was blood. This chain joins TRBV28 and TRBJ2-5; 14 nucleotides align to TRBD2. CDR3 protein: CASSSGTSGSRETQYF. The CDR3 DNA reads as TGTGCCAGCAGTTCCGGGACTAGCGGGAGTCGGGAGACCCAGTACTTC.